The 7 T cell receptor beta chains given below trace back to one sample, sequenced in a study of T cell changes during pregnancy in multiple sclerosis. Sequencing was performed with immunoSEQ multiplex PCR; in TCRdb, only in-frame clones are kept and a portion is missing. The sample yields 60,000 or so clones, around 90% seen once. This sample comprised CD4+ T cells from peripheral blood mononuclear cells, obtained after pregnancy. These receptors were obtained from a female donor in good health, enrolled as a control in a pregnancy study.

The chain joins TRBV5-4 to TRBJ2-7; D is unresolved. The CDR3 has 13 amino acids. CDR1 is SGHNT and CDR2 is YYREEE in the germline V gene (reference sequence). V lost 4 bases and J lost 4, with 12 bases in between. Written as DNA, the CDR3 is TGTGCCAGCAGCCCGGCCGTCGGGTACGAGCAGTACTTC. It encodes CASSPAVGYEQYF. The variable domain in full, with the rest retrieved from reference TRBV5-4 and TRBJ2-7, is ETGVTQSPTHLIKTRGQQVTLRCSSQSGHNTVSWYQQALGQGPQFIFQYYREEENGRGNFPPRFSGLQFPNYSSELNVNALELDDSALYLCASSPAVGYEQYFGPGTRLTVT.

This chain uses TRBV11-2 with TRBJ2-2; 9 bases are shared with TRBD2. The ends lost 5 bases at V and 5 bases at J; junction bases unmatched: 6. Germline loops: CDR1 SGHAT, CDR2 FQNNGV. The CDR3 runs 15 residues. The CDR3 sequence is CASSAGTSRTGELFF. CDR3 in DNA: TGTGCCAGCAGCGCCGGGACTAGCAGAACCGGGGAGCTGTTTTTT.

This rearrangement joins TRBV7-2 to TRBJ1-5; 9 positions match TRBD1. This CDR3 contains 15 residues. Germline CDR1 is SGHTA and CDR2 is FQGNSA. V shed 4 bases, J shed 10 bases, and the junction held 11 bases outside the gene matches. CDR3 loop: CASSSLGQGIDPQHF. The CDR3 DNA reads TGTGCCAGCAGCTCCCTCGGACAGGGGATCGATCCCCAGCATTTT.

This rearrangement joins TRBV19 to TRBJ1-2, with 8 bases fitting TRBD1. CDR1 and CDR2 (germline): LNHDA, SQIVND (reference sequence). Trimming at V came to 5 bases and at J to 3 bases, leaving 5 bases not matched to a gene. The CDR3 covers 14 residues. The CDR3 sequence: CASSAQTGDYGYTF. The CDR3 DNA reads as TGTGCCAGTAGTGCCCAGACAGGGGACTATGGCTACACCTTC.

This clone appeared many times. This rearrangement joins TRBV11-3 to TRBJ2-1; the D gene is possibly TRBD1 (7 bases). Trimming cost V 9 bases and J 3 bases, with 15 bases left between them. Germline V gene lookup returns CDR1 SGHNT and CDR2 YENEEA. The CDR3 consists of 14 residues. CDR3 nucleotides: TGTGCCAGTTCAACCAGGGGGGTCTACAATGAGCAGTTCTTC. It specifies CASSTRGVYNEQFF.

V usage is TRBV5-1 and J usage is TRBJ2-2; no firm D call. The V end was cut by 4 bases, the J end by 0 bases, with 16 bases between. CDR1 is SGHRS and CDR2 is YFSETQ in the germline V gene. CDR3 size: 17 residues. CDR3 nucleotide sequence: TGCGCCAGCAGCCCCGGTAACCCAGCGACGAACACCGGGGAGCTGTTTTTT. Translating it yields CASSPGNPATNTGELFF.

This chain links TRBV19 with TRBJ1-3; no clear D gene. The CDR3 extends over 15 amino acids. Per germline, CDR1 LNHDA and CDR2 SQIVND (reference sequence). V shed 7 bases and J shed 4 bases, with 17 bases lying between them. The CDR3 sequence: CASTRGSDGGNTIYF. In DNA form, the CDR3 reads TGTGCCAGTACTCGCGGCAGCGACGGAGGAAACACCATATATTTT.